The source of this T cell receptor beta chain is a study of cytomegalovirus exposure and HLA in healthy donors (dated by TCRdb to the late 2010s). Regarding the complete study: In an earlier analysis of around 540 of the donors, about 260 Gb of sequence data and 90 million to 130 million unique TCR beta sequences from roughly 180 million T cells were reported. An early release covering roughly 600 HLA-typed donors comprised approximately 290 gigabases of sequencing data and around 85 million unique TCR sequences. The genetic ancestry cluster associated with self-reported Caucasian donors included 65% to 90% of the roughly 400 genotyped donors. The aim of the study was to test whether cataloging public T cell receptors could identify signatures of past pathogen exposure. The study profiled the T cell repertoires of about 640 subjects by immunosequencing and related them to cytomegalovirus serostatus. Besides the first cohort of approximately 670 subjects, a separate validation cohort made up of 120 or so different subjects was used. High-throughput TCR immunosequencing, statistical association of individual TCRs with disease status, and machine learning were combined to predict cytomegalovirus infection status. A later analysis re-analyzed previously published TCR beta repertoires from about 730 donors and added high-resolution HLA genotyping to study TCR occurrence patterns. The later analysis used no new phenotypic data to find candidate immune exposures, relying instead on TCR beta sequences and their occurrence across donors. To decide whether each TCR beta V gene segment behaved as functional or pseudogenic, an earlier analysis of some 600 of the donors relied on high-throughput TCR beta sequencing. Donor age, sex, ethnicity and CMV serostatus were compiled together with the repertoire data. A later genetic analysis took genome-wide SNP genotypes for about 55% of the 666 donors and used that subset as a discovery cohort. All discovery cohort repertoires had been generated on a single sequencing platform. HLA typing included class I and class II loci at four-digit resolution. The number of typed donors differed by locus: 629-630 for A, B, C, DRB1 and DQB1; about 520 for DQA1; some 590 for DPA1; and 450 to 480 for DPB1. A handful of DR-DQ haplotypes were handled as single units for association and clustering because linkage in the cohort was strong. Across around 400 genotyped donors of the cohort, an average of about 200,000 unique TCR beta nucleotide sequences per donor were sequenced, and about a sixth of those sequences were non-productive. Points the paper makes about the study in general: According to a later analysis, TCR association rates differed among HLA loci, with DRB1 alleles showing the most associated TCRs and HLA-C alleles showing the fewest. According to a later analysis, parvovirus B19, influenza, CMV and Epstein-Barr virus appeared linked to several top co-occurrence clusters. Correlated functional status among segregating V segments might reflect linkage disequilibrium, but an unknown experimental factor could not be ruled out. Because HLA typing was unavailable for some donors at each locus, only the typed subset was used in association tests. Across donors, most TCR sequences were observed very rarely, whereas some public TCRs were present in many individuals. When HLA alleles, especially DR and DQ, strongly co-occurred, attributing TCR associations to individual alleles was difficult. Presence/absence analyses assumed roughly uniform sequencing depth across donors, an assumption that may not hold. In a later analysis, HLA-associated TCR beta chains were found to be more clonally expanded and to have lower generation probabilities than equally common non-associated chains. According to a later genetic analysis, donors in an Asian-associated ancestry cluster had fewer N-insertions in productive TCRs than the roughly 670-donor mean. An association between a missense DCLRE1C variant and V-gene and J-gene trimming of TCR beta chains was found in a later genetic analysis and replicated in an independent cohort. The only immune exposure information available for the cohort was CMV serostatus. In a later analysis, most CMV-associated TCR beta chains were found to appear HLA-restricted, with HLA associations seemingly driven largely by CMV exposure. The study gave a list of under 200 TCR beta chains associated with cytomegalovirus. A further reported finding was that TCR beta sequences accurately predicted the HLA-A and HLA-B alleles for most subjects in the first cohort. In an earlier analysis of about 600 of the donors, most TCR beta V segments appeared in productive rearrangements about 90% or about 30% of the time, broadly matching IMGT annotations. A group of highly shared sequence variants was considered likely to be a technical artifact of the sequencing pipeline. The authors suggested that the approach could potentially be generalized to other disease states and immunological phenotypes. In vitro tests confirmed that a few of the cytomegalovirus-associated TCR beta chains recognize cytomegalovirus antigens. The classifier was reported to diagnose cytomegalovirus status with high specificity and sensitivity in both the original and validation cohorts. The earlier analysis of approximately 560 of the donors excluded seventeen rarely observed V segments, including chromosome 9 orphons, because counts were too low. A later analysis associated 15,000 or so TCR beta sequences with specific HLA alleles at a false discovery rate of 0.05. Only TCR beta chains were sequenced in this cohort, and the absence of alpha or paired-chain data limited detectable features. Because the 87-base-pair reads could not distinguish some IMGT-functional V segments, including TRBV6-2 and TRBV6-3, those segments were excluded.

In total, roughly 670 healthy bone marrow donors made up the cohort. All cohort members were sampled while nominally healthy, although unrecorded immune exposures were likely present. The donor tested CMV seronegative, placing the donor among the 300 to 450 seronegative members of the cohort. A peripheral blood sample was provided by each donor, and peripheral blood mononuclear cells were used for TCR beta sequencing. Genomic DNA was extracted from the blood cell samples with the Qiagen DNeasy Blood Extraction Kit. Here V drops 5 bases and J drops 1 base, and the junction holds 12 bases not matched to any gene. CDR1 and CDR2 (SGHVS, FQNEAQ) derive from the germline V gene. The CDR3 starts with the cysteine, ends with the phenylalanine, and has 17 residues. Just CDR3 DNA is preserved here, 51 bases in frame from base 1. Details on this clone: Its antigen is unknown. It has no much larger one-base neighbor in the sample; base qualities were not kept.

Library generation was performed with the immunoSEQ multiplex PCR assay. For the multiplex PCR, a mixture combining 60 forward primers for TCR Vbeta segments and 13 reverse primers for TCR Jbeta segments was used. The CDR3 region of rearranged TCR beta genes was amplified from genomic DNA with a multiplex PCR assay. Amplified TCR beta libraries were sequenced as 87-base-pair reads on the Illumina HiSeq System. As for how the authors treated the data: A later analysis counted about 82 million unique TCR beta chains across the 666 repertoires, and about 10 million of these chains were shared by at least two donors. To remove PCR and sequencing errors, raw reads were error-corrected and collapsed into unique sequences using a nearest-neighbor algorithm that merged closely related sequences. To assign V, D and J gene segments, CDR3 sequences were aligned to IMGT reference sequences. For a sequence to be retained, a match of at least six nucleotides to both a V gene segment and a J gene segment was required. A rearrangement was called productive if the CDR3 had no stop codons and remained in frame with V and J, and every other rearrangement was called non-productive. CDR3 was defined by IMGT convention, running from the second conserved V-encoded cysteine to the conserved J-encoded phenylalanine. The earlier analysis of fewer than 750 of the donors excluded sequences that lacked an unambiguous match to a single V gene segment. In an earlier analysis of 587 of the donors, V segments were called functional above 56.7% productive rearrangements and were called segregating when the between-donor standard deviation exceeded 5%. A statistical classification framework was built to diagnose cytomegalovirus status from the catalog of TCR beta chain sequences. In a later analysis, V and J genes were assigned by comparing TCR nucleotide sequences against IMGT/GENE-DB human TR gene sequences. A later analysis assigned CDR3 sequences and most-parsimonious VDJ recombination scenarios with the TCRdist pipeline. In a later analysis, each TCR beta chain was defined by its CDR3 amino acid sequence together with its V-gene family, and reads lacking a unique V-gene family were excluded. To address suspected cross-contamination and a sequencing artifact, a later analysis removed roughly 640 highly shared, low-generation-probability nucleotide sequences. For each public chain, a later analysis derived a clonal expansion index from normalized ranks of inferred template counts within each repertoire. Generation probabilities in a later analysis came from a VDJ recombination model fitted to out-of-frame rearrangements, and those results were checked against IGoR. In a later analysis, hypergeometric tests were used to score TCR-TCR, TCR-HLA and TCR-CMV co-occurrence, with a repertoire-size bias correction applied to TCR pairs. False discovery rates were estimated in a later analysis by permuting HLA or CMV assignments 20 times. In a later analysis, co-occurring TCRs were grouped using DBSCAN, and TCRdist sequence similarity was added for clustering within HLA-allele-positive subsets. For co-occurrence clustering, repertoires with fewer than 30,000 or more than 120,000 public chains were excluded, along with roughly 5 repertoires with anomalous nucleotide sharing. This immuneACCESS table, as held by TCRdb, lists in-frame sequences with V and J called but not all clones. Of the missing ones, under half trace to an unresolved V gene in checked studies; the others have no known cause. V, J and clone size derive from that table, while D and trimming were established from the DNA sequence. This sample has roughly 190,000 clones in its table, and 87% of those were observed once. The top ten hold roughly 1.3% of the sample.

The chain uses TRBV7-8 and TRBJ2-3, and TRBD1 aligns with 7 junction nucleotides. Sequencing used PBMCs. This TCR derives from a man aged 30-40 years in good health and CMV-seronegative. The sequenced DNA: TGTGCCAGCAGCCCACATATACGGCAGGGGGGCACAGATACGCAGTATTTT. Translation gives CASSPHIRQGGTDTQYF.